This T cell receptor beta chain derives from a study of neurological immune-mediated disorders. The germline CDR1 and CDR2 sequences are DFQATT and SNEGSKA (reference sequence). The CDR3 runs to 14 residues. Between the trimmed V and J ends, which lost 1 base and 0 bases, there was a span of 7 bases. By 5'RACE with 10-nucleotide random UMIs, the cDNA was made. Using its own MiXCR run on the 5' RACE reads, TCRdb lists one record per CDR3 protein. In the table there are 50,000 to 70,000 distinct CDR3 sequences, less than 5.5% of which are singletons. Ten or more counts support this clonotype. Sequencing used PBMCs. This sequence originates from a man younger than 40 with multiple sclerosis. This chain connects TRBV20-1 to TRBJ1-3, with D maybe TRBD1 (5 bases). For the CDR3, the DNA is TGCAGTGCTAGAGGGGGGACCTCTGGAAACACCATATATTTT. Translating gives CSARGGTSGNTIYF.